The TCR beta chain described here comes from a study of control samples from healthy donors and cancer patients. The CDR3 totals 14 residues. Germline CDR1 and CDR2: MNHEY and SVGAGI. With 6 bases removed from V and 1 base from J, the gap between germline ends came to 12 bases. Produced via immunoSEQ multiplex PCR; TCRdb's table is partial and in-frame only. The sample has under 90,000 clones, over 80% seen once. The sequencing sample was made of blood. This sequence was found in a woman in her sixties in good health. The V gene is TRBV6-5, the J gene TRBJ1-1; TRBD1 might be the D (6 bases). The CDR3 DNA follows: TGTGCCAGCAGAGTACAGGGACCGAACACTGAAGCTTTCTTT. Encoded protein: CASRVQGPNTEAFF.